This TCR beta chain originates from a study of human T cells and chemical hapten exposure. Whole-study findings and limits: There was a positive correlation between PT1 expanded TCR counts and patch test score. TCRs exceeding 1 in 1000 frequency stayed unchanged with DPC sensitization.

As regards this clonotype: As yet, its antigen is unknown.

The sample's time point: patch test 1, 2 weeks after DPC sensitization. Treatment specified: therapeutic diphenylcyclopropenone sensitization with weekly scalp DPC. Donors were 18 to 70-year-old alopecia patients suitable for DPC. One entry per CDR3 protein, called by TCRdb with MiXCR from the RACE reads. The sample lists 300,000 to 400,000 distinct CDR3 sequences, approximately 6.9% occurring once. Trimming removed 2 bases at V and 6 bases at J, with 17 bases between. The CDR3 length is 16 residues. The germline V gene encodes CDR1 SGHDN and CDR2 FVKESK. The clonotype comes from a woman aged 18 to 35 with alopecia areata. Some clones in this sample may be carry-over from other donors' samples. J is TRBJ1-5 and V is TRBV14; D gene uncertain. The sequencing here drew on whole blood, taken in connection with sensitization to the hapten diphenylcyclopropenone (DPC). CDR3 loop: CASSQKGLRQAQPQHF. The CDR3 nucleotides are TGTGCCAGCAGCCAAAAGGGTTTGCGGCAGGCTCAGCCCCAGCATTTT.